These 25 T cell receptor beta chains were sequenced from one sample in a study of T cells after yellow fever vaccination. TCRdb re-analysed the 5' RACE reads in MiXCR, keeping a single row per CDR3 protein. The data contain approximately 350,000 distinct CDR3 sequences, approximately 10% of them singletons. Specimen: PBMCs, collected on the day of the first yellow fever vaccination. These receptor sequences come from a man aged 18 to 29 who received the YFV17D yellow fever vaccine.

This clonotype was observed a handful of times. The chain employs TRBV5-8 and TRBJ2-3, with 8 bases matching TRBD1. CDR1 is SGHTS and CDR2 is YDEGEE in the germline V gene. With 4 bases clipped from V and 6 bases from J, the junction kept 7 bases outside the gene matches. The CDR3 spans 14 residues. CDR3 protein: CASSTGQGLDTQYF. The CDR3 DNA reads TGTGCCAGCAGCACTGGACAGGGTCTTGATACGCAGTATTTT.

As to this clonotype: A junction boundary mismatches the germline segment, possibly from a read error. The genes are TRBV2 and TRBJ2-3; possibly TRBD1 or TRBD2 for D (5 bases each). The CDR3 contains 16 residues. Looked up from germline, CDR1 is SNHLY and CDR2 is FYNNEI. This CDR3 is CASSEEGRAGFDTQYF. As DNA, the CDR3 is TGTGCCAGCAGCGAAGAGGGACGAGCTGGCTTCGATACGCAGTATTTT. Based on the CDR3 plus reference TRBV2 and TRBJ2-3, the full variable domain is EPEVTQTPSHQVTQMGQEVILRCVPISNHLYFYWYRQILGQKVEFLVSFYNNEISEKSEIFDDQFSVERPDGSNFTLKIRSTKLEDSAMYFCASSEEGRAGFDTQYFGPGTRLTVL.

This clonotype has a handful of counts. The J gene is TRBJ2-2, the V gene TRBV20-1; 12 bases map to TRBD2. CDR1 and CDR2 from the germline V gene are DFQATT and SNEGSKA (reference sequence). V was pared by 1 base and J by 9 bases, with 6 bases of the junction left unmatched. This CDR3 is built from 15 residues. CDR3 nucleotide sequence: TGCAGTGCTAGAGGGACTAGCGGGGAATCCCGGGAGCTGTTTTTT. This encodes CSARGTSGESRELFF.

This clonotype was counted many times. The chain links TRBV5-1 to TRBJ1-4; tentatively, D is TRBD1 (6 bases). V dropped 0 bases and J dropped 3 bases, with 6 bases sitting between them. The CDR3 is 14 residues long. The germline gives CDR1 SGHRS, CDR2 YFSETQ. The CDR3 nucleotides are TGCGCCAGCAGCTTGGGACAGGCTAATGAAAAACTGTTTTTT. Protein product: CASSLGQANEKLFF.

The chain carries TRBV12-3 or TRBV12-4 and TRBJ1-5; no definite D call. Trimming stripped 3 bases from V and 1 base from J, with 10 bases between. The CDR3 length is 15 residues. The DNA of the CDR3 is TGTGCCAGCAGTTTTATGGGGTTAAGCAATCAGCCCCAGCATTTT. Its protein product is CASSFMGLSNQPQHF.

The V call is TRBV7-3, the J call TRBJ2-2; the D gene is possibly TRBD1 (5 bases). The germline V and J ends were trimmed by 5 bases and 3 bases, with 16 bases remaining between them. The germline CDR1 and CDR2 sequences are SGHTA and FQGTGA. The CDR3 has 16 amino acids. The CDR3: CASSPGWGTDTGELFF. In nucleotides, the CDR3 is TGTGCCAGCAGCCCAGGGTGGGGAACTGACACCGGGGAGCTGTTTTTT.

The sample holds a few counts of this clonotype. The V call is TRBV12-3 or TRBV12-4, the J call TRBJ2-7, with D tentatively TRBD1 (5 bases). V was clipped by 6 bases and J by 0 bases, with 15 bases between them. This CDR3 spans 15 amino acids. The CDR3 sequence: CASRTDRTRSYEQYF. The CDR3 nucleotides are TGTGCCAGCAGAACAGACAGAACTCGCTCCTACGAGCAGTACTTC.

This clonotype was detected many times. The chain links TRBV24-1 to TRBJ2-2; D remains ambiguous. Trimming cost V 3 bases and J 4 bases, with 8 bases left between them. The CDR3 spans 14 residues. Germline V gives CDR1 KGHDR, CDR2 SFDVKD. CDR3 in amino acids: CATSDQTVTGELFF. The CDR3 nucleotides are TGTGCCACCAGTGATCAGACGGTCACCGGGGAGCTGTTTTTT.

This clonotype has just a few counts. This chain uses TRBV3-1 with TRBJ1-4, with TRBD1 as a possible D gene (5 bases). The ends were cut back, 6 bases at V and 4 bases at J, with 12 bases in the middle. In germline, CDR1 is LGHDT, CDR2 YNNKEL (reference sequence). This CDR3 contains 14 residues. The CDR3 bases are TGTGCCAGCAGTAGCGACAGTCTTAATGAAAAACTGTTTTTT. It specifies CASSSDSLNEKLFF. The full variable domain, rest sourced from reference TRBV3-1 and TRBJ1-4, is DTAVSQTPKYLVTQMGNDKSIKCEQNLGHDTMYWYKQDSKKFLKIMFSYNNKELIINETVPNRFSPKSPDKAHLNLHINSLELGDSAVYFCASSSDSLNEKLFFGSGTQLSVL.

This clonotype was seen only a few times. The CDR3 coding sequence is TGTGCCAGCAGCCGATTACAGGAACAACTTGGCTACACCTTC. Protein sequence: CASSRLQEQLGYTF. V gene TRBV7-2 combines with J gene TRBJ1-2; D is possibly TRBD1 (5 bases). The V end was cut by 5 bases, the J end by 7 bases, with 17 bases between. Looked up from germline, CDR1 is SGHTA and CDR2 is FQGNSA. This CDR3 region has 14 residues.

This clonotype was picked up a small number of times. The chain couples TRBV20-1 to TRBJ2-3; 8 nucleotides align to TRBD1. The V and J ends lost 6 bases and 4 bases, in that order; junction bases with no gene match: 9. Germline V gene data show CDR1 as DFQATT and CDR2 as SNEGSKA (reference sequence). The CDR3 extends over 14 amino acids. The CDR3 DNA reads TGCAGTGCAGAGACAGGGGCGGTCCCAGATACGCAGTATTTT. This translates into CSAETGAVPDTQYF.

This clonotype was counted only a few times. V gene TRBV11-1 combines with J gene TRBJ1-5; TRBD1 agrees at 10 bases. V trimming: 3 bases; J trimming: 0 bases; junction bases outside the gene matches: 8. This CDR3 has 18 amino acids. Germline CDR1 is SGHAT and CDR2 is FQDESV (reference sequence). The CDR3 reads CASSFGTGVLRSNQPQHF. CDR3 in DNA: TGTGCCAGCAGCTTCGGGACAGGGGTCCTCCGTAGCAATCAGCCCCAGCATTTT.

The chain recombines TRBV4-1 with TRBJ1-3, with D unresolved. The germline V and J ends were trimmed by 4 bases and 0 bases, with 10 bases remaining between them. The germline V gene encodes CDR1 MGHRA and CDR2 YSYEKL. The CDR3 extends over 15 amino acids. In nucleotides, the CDR3 is TGCGCCAGCAGCCGAATACAGAGCTCTGGAAACACCATATATTTT. Its protein product is CASSRIQSSGNTIYF.

In this sample, this clonotype turned up many times. The chain links TRBV20-1 to TRBJ2-2; 10 bases map to TRBD2. The germline V gene has CDR1 DFQATT and CDR2 SNEGSKA (reference sequence). Trimming removed 0 bases from V and 9 bases from J; junction bases left unmatched: 4. This CDR3 has 14 amino acids. CDR3 nucleotide sequence: TGCAGTGCTAGAGATCTTAGCGGGGGGCGGGAGCTGTTTTTT. It specifies CSARDLSGGRELFF.

In this sample, this clonotype turned up a few times. V gene TRBV19 combines with J gene TRBJ2-7; D may correspond to TRBD1 or TRBD2 (6 bases each). This CDR3 is built from 14 residues. V shed 6 bases and J shed 5 bases, with 17 bases lying between them. Germline CDR1 reads LNHDA; CDR2 reads SQIVND (reference sequence). CDR3 protein: CASSAGGAPNEQYF. The CDR3 nucleotides read TGTGCCAGTAGCGCCGGGGGCGCCCCGAACGAGCAGTACTTC.

A few counts support this clonotype. The chain's CDR3 is CASSQSRLGRGELFF. Here the CDR3 DNA reads TGTGCCAGCAGCCAGTCCCGACTTGGTCGTGGGGAGCTGTTTTTT. The rearrangement uses TRBV3-1 and TRBJ2-2; D gene ambiguous. Germline loops: CDR1 LGHDT, CDR2 YNNKEL (reference sequence). The germline V and J ends were trimmed by 3 bases and 8 bases, with 16 bases remaining between them. This CDR3 is built from 15 residues.

Details on this clonotype: One junction end does not reproduce the germline sequence, and a read error may be involved. The chain combines TRBV2 with TRBJ2-1; D is possibly TRBD2 (6 bases). The CDR3 contains 13 residues. Germline CDR1 SNHLY, CDR2 FYNNEI. The CDR3 region is CASREGREDEQFF. The CDR3 bases are TGTGCCAGCAGGGAAGGAAGGGAGGATGAGCAGTTCTTC.

The genes are TRBV20-1 and TRBJ1-1; the D gene is possibly TRBD1 (6 bases). Trimming left V 6 bases short and J 0 bases short, with 11 bases between. Germline V CDR1 and CDR2: DFQATT, SNEGSKA (reference sequence). The CDR3 length is 13 residues. The CDR3 DNA is TGCAGTGCCAAGACAGGCTTGAACACTGAAGCTTTCTTT. Its translation is CSAKTGLNTEAFF.

V usage is TRBV14 and J usage is TRBJ2-3, with 8 nucleotides matching TRBD2. The germline V gene encodes CDR1 SGHDN and CDR2 FVKESK. The CDR3 covers 14 residues. The V gene end was trimmed by 5 bases and the J gene end by 4 bases; junction bases not matched to a gene: 5. CDR3 residues: CASSFQTSADTQYF. For the CDR3, the DNA is TGTGCCAGCAGCTTCCAGACTAGCGCAGATACGCAGTATTTT.

The chain employs TRBV6-5 and TRBJ1-5, with 7 bases fitting TRBD1. Germline CDR1 and CDR2: MNHEY and SVGAGI. The CDR3 sequence is 14 residues long. Trimming took 2 bases from V and 11 from J; bases not matched to a gene: 9. CDR3 sequence: CASSYGQGVEAQHF. In nucleotides, the CDR3 is TGTGCCAGCAGTTACGGGCAGGGGGTTGAGGCCCAGCATTTT.

The J gene is TRBJ2-2, the V gene TRBV20-1; 16 bases are shared with TRBD2. The CDR3 has 19 amino acids. Germline V gives CDR1 DFQATT, CDR2 SNEGSKA (reference sequence). V was clipped by 0 bases and J by 4 bases; unmatched bases: 8. DNA of the CDR3: TGCAGTGCTAGAGAGGCTGGGACTAGCGGGGGGGCGAGCACCGGGGAGCTGTTTTTT. It translates to CSAREAGTSGGASTGELFF.

V gene TRBV18 combines with J gene TRBJ2-1, with D perhaps given as TRBD1 or TRBD2 (5 bases each). Germline V lookup: CDR1 KGHSH, CDR2 LQKENI. This CDR3 is built from 15 residues. The V end was cut by 3 bases, the J end by 9 bases, with 18 bases between. CDR3 amino acids: CASSPFGGLQGEQFF. CDR3 nucleotide sequence: TGTGCCAGCTCACCCTTTGGGGGTCTTCAGGGTGAGCAGTTCTTC.

This clonotype came up a few times. DNA for the CDR3: TGTGCCAGCACCGGACTAGAGGCAGATACGCAGTATTTT. The encoded protein is CASTGLEADTQYF. The rearrangement links TRBV6-1 to TRBJ2-3; 7 bases fit TRBD2. This CDR3 is 13 amino acids long. Unmatched junction bases numbered 5, after V lost 7 bases and J lost 4 bases. Germline-derived CDR1 and CDR2 are MNHNS and SASEGT.

The chain links TRBV5-1 to TRBJ2-7, with 8 bases fitting TRBD1. This CDR3 has 15 amino acids. The germline CDR1 and CDR2 sequences are SGHRS and YFSETQ. Trimming removed 3 bases from V and 0 bases from J; junction bases left unmatched: 5. The CDR3 loop is CASSSLTGASYEQYF. CDR3 nucleotides: TGCGCCAGCAGCTCCCTGACAGGGGCCTCCTACGAGCAGTACTTC.

The rearrangement links TRBV4-3 to TRBJ1-3, with TRBD1 matching 8 bases. Germline V gene sequence: CDR1 LGHNA, CDR2 YSLEER. The CDR3 has 17 residues. J was trimmed by 0 bases and V by 4 bases; bases with no gene match: 8. CDR3 protein: CASSLGQGLFSGNTIYF. In DNA form, the CDR3 reads TGCGCCAGCAGCCTCGGACAGGGCTTATTCTCTGGAAACACCATATATTTT.